This TCR beta chain stems from a study of CD8+ T cells in alopecia areata. Study results and limitations: On tofacitinib, scalp clonality and expanded CD8+ clones among top 100 fell significantly.

Trimming took off 5 bases at V and 2 bases at J, with 13 bases between the two ends. The length of the CDR3 is 14 residues. Germline CDR1 and CDR2: PRHDT and FYEKMQ (reference sequence). Sequencing used cDNA as its template, made by extracting RNA and reverse transcribing it. Data came from immunoSEQ multiplex PCR; TCRdb stores just in-frame clones and leaves some out. The sample consists of 110,000 to 150,000 clones, less than 70% of them appearing once. Comment on this clone: The target antigen is unknown.

Treatment indicated: oral pan-JAK inhibitor, 5-10 mg twice daily. Lesional scalp tissue (obtained by punch biopsy) and peripheral blood were collected from alopecia areata patients. The clonotype was recovered from a human donor with alopecia areata. Source: CD8+ T cells sorted from blood, taken at week 4, from a patient treated with tofacitinib. The chain is built from TRBV13 and TRBJ2-7; D is unresolved. CDR3 region: CASSPPGSPYEQYF. The CDR3 region has the DNA TGTGCCAGCAGCCCCCCCGGGTCCCCCTACGAGCAGTACTTC.